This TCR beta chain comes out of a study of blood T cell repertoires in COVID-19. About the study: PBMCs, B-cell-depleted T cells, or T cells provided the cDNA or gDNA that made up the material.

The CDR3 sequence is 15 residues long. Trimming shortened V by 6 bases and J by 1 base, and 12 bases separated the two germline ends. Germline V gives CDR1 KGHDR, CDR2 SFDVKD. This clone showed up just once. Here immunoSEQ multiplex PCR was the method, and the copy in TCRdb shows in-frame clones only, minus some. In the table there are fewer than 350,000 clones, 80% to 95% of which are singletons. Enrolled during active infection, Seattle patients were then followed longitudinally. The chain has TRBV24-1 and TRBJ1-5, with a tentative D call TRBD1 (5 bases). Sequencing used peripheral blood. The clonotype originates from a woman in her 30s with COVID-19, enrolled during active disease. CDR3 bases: TGTGCCACCAGTCCGGGGGGTGGGAGCAATCAGCCCCAGCATTTT. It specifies CATSPGGGSNQPQHF.